The 23 T cell receptor beta chains listed next were all sequenced from one sample in a study of blood T cell repertoires in COVID-19 (dated by TCRdb to the early 2020s). The library came from the immunoSEQ multiplex PCR assay. TCRdb took over this immuneACCESS table, retaining in-frame rearrangements with V and J assigned. Such tables are incomplete; in checked studies, under half of the missing clones stem from an unresolved V gene, and the remainder is unexplained. In all, the sample holds roughly 330,000 clones, and 89% of those were seen once. The ten most abundant clones make up approximately 6.5% of the sample. Sequences were obtained from peripheral blood. Source of these receptors: a man aged 18 to 29 who had recovered from COVID-19.

This clone was seen once. The chain couples TRBV19 to TRBJ1-5; D is possibly TRBD1 (6 bases). With 2 bases removed from V and 0 bases from J, the gap between germline ends came to 14 bases. CDR1 is LNHDA and CDR2 is SQIVND in the germline V gene (reference sequence). The CDR3 loop spans 17 amino acids. The CDR3: CASSITDSVYSNQPQHF. The CDR3 DNA is TGTGCCAGTAGTATAACGGACAGCGTCTATAGCAATCAGCCCCAGCATTTT. The full variable domain, its missing parts supplied by reference TRBV19 and TRBJ1-5, is DGGITQSPKYLFRKEGQNVTLSCEQNLNHDAMYWYRQDPGQGLRLIYYSQIVNDFQKGDIAEGYSVSREKKESFPLTVTSAQKNPTAFYLCASSITDSVYSNQPQHFGDGTRLSIL.

The chain joins TRBV2 to TRBJ1-1; a weak D match, TRBD1 (5 bases). Trimming pared 6 bases from V and 1 base from J, leaving 12 bases between. CDR3 length: 14 residues. Germline lookup yields CDR1 SNHLY and CDR2 FYNNEI. The CDR3 loop is CASSLVQGNTEAFF. The CDR3, as DNA: TGTGCCAGCAGCCTCGTCCAGGGGAACACTGAAGCTTTCTTT.

CDR3 sequence: CASSQVAGWETEAFF. The CDR3 DNA reads as TGTGCCAGCAGCCAAGTCGCCGGATGGGAGACTGAAGCTTTCTTT. The chain combines TRBV3-1 (or the pseudogene TRBV3-2) with TRBJ1-1; D unclear. The CDR3 consists of 15 residues. Germline lookup yields CDR1 LGHDT and CDR2 YNNKEL (reference sequence). V lost 1 base and J 5 bases, leaving 14 bases between the germline ends.

The V gene is TRBV5-1, the J gene TRBJ2-1; 7 bases are a match to TRBD2. Germline CDR1 SGHRS, CDR2 YFSETQ. This CDR3 has 14 amino acids. J gave up 10 bases and V 4 bases, and 11 bases lay outside the gene matches. The CDR3 reads CASSTHIDGREQFF. The CDR3 DNA sequence: TGCGCCAGCAGCACCCATATAGACGGGAGGGAGCAGTTCTTC.

This chain connects TRBV5-4 to TRBJ2-5; D gene ambiguous. V lost 3 bases to trimming and J lost 4 bases, with 7 bases between them. The CDR3 spans 12 residues. Germline CDR1 SGHNT, CDR2 YYREEE (reference sequence). CDR3 region: CASSSYLETQYF. The CDR3 DNA is TGTGCCAGCAGCTCGTACTTAGAGACCCAGTACTTC.

The rearrangement links TRBV5-1 to TRBJ1-1, with 8 bases fitting TRBD1. J gave up 8 bases and V 1 base, and 4 bases lay outside the gene matches. Germline-derived CDR1 and CDR2 are SGHRS and YFSETQ. The CDR3 sequence is 13 residues long. DNA for the CDR3: TGCGCCAGCAGCTTGCTCGGACAGGGCGAAGCTTTCTTT. It yields the protein CASSLLGQGEAFF.

This sequence joins TRBV5-5 and TRBJ2-1, with a tentative D call TRBD1 (6 bases). V was cut by 5 bases and J by 3 bases, with 12 bases left in between. Germline CDR1 reads SGHKS; CDR2 reads YYEKEE (reference sequence). The CDR3 has 14 residues. In DNA form, the CDR3 reads TGTGCCAGCAGAACGGGGACAAACTACAATGAGCAGTTCTTC. It yields the protein CASRTGTNYNEQFF.

V gene TRBV6-5 combines with J gene TRBJ2-5; the D gene is possibly TRBD2 (6 bases). The CDR3 is 13 amino acids. Germline CDR1 MNHEY, CDR2 SVGAGI. V gave up 1 base and J gave up 3 bases, with 6 bases separating them. CDR3 loop: CASSYWGEETQYF. The CDR3, as DNA: TGTGCCAGCAGTTACTGGGGGGAAGAGACCCAGTACTTC.

This clone occurred once. The rearrangement joins TRBV6-1 to TRBJ1-1; 7 nucleotides agree with TRBD1. CDR1 MNHNS and CDR2 SASEGT come from the germline V gene. This CDR3 contains 13 residues. Trimming removed 10 bases from V and 1 base from J; junction bases left unmatched: 6. The CDR3 sequence is CATSGTENTEAFF. CDR3 nucleotides: TGTGCCACTTCCGGGACAGAGAACACTGAAGCTTTCTTT.

J is TRBJ2-7 and V is TRBV6-1; tentatively, D is TRBD2 (5 bases). This CDR3 has 15 residues. Germline V gene sequence: CDR1 MNHNS, CDR2 SASEGT. Deletions cut 3 bases from V and 0 bases from J, with 12 bases between. Written as DNA, the CDR3 is TGTGCCAGCAGTGATAGAGCGGCGTACTCCTACGAGCAGTACTTC. This encodes CASSDRAAYSYEQYF.

As concerns this clone: The germline gene is not matched at one end of the junction; a read error may be the cause. The V call is TRBV2, the J call TRBJ1-4; 8 bases agree with TRBD1. The CDR3 contains 15 residues. Germline V gene sequence: CDR1 SNHLY, CDR2 FYNNEI. DNA of the CDR3: TGTGCCAGCAGCGAAGAACAGGGGGTGAATGAAAAACTGTTTTTT. This translates into CASSEEQGVNEKLFF.

The chain links TRBV2 to TRBJ1-1, with 9 bases fitting TRBD1. The germline CDR1 and CDR2 sequences are SNHLY and FYNNEI. Trimming cost V 5 bases and J 1 base; bases outside gene matches: 2. The CDR3 is 14 amino acids. This CDR3 reads CASSRGQGNTEAFF. In DNA, the CDR3 is TGTGCCAGCAGTCGGGGACAGGGGAACACTGAAGCTTTCTTT. The full variable domain, rest sourced from reference TRBV2 and TRBJ1-1, is EPEVTQTPSHQVTQMGQEVILRCVPISNHLYFYWYRQILGQKVEFLVSFYNNEISEKSEIFDDQFSVERPDGSNFTLKIRSTKLEDSAMYFCASSRGQGNTEAFFGQGTRLTVV.

This chain uses TRBV11-3 with TRBJ2-3; 7 bases match TRBD1. Looked up from germline, CDR1 is SGHNT and CDR2 is YENEEA. V dropped 5 bases and J dropped 3; count of bases not matched to a gene: 2. This CDR3 has 13 residues. The CDR3: CASSEQGTDTQYF. The CDR3, as DNA: TGTGCCAGCAGCGAACAGGGGACAGATACGCAGTATTTT.

The V call is TRBV7-8, the J call TRBJ1-6, with D uncertain. Trimming removed 4 bases from V and 7 bases from J, with 11 bases in between. Looked up from germline, CDR1 is SGHVS and CDR2 is FQNEAQ. The CDR3 sequence is 14 residues long. CDR3 region: CASSSQLENSPLHF. The CDR3 DNA reads TGTGCCAGCAGCTCCCAACTTGAAAATTCACCCCTCCACTTT.

The gene calls are TRBV30 and TRBJ1-1; TRBD1 is a possible D gene (5 bases). Looked up from germline, CDR1 is GTSNPN and CDR2 is SVGIG (reference sequence). The V end lost 7 bases, the J end lost 3 bases, and 9 bases lay between the germline ends. This CDR3 spans 11 amino acids. The CDR3 loop is CALDKYTEAFF. In DNA form, the CDR3 reads TGTGCCTTGGACAAGTACACTGAAGCTTTCTTT.

The genes are TRBV6-5 and TRBJ2-7; TRBD1 matches 9 bases. Losses at the gene ends were 2 bases for V and 7 bases for J; bases not matched to a gene: 9. The CDR3 runs 15 residues. The germline V gene encodes CDR1 MNHEY and CDR2 SVGAGI. CDR3 amino acids: CASSYGDRVLGEQYF. DNA for the CDR3: TGTGCCAGCAGTTACGGGGACAGGGTCCTAGGAGAGCAGTACTTC.

V gene TRBV5-1 combines with J gene TRBJ2-1; 7 nucleotides agree with TRBD2. Germline V lookup: CDR1 SGHRS, CDR2 YFSETQ. The CDR3 has 15 amino acids. The V and J ends lost 0 bases and 3 bases, in that order; junction bases with no gene match: 3. DNA for the CDR3: TGCGCCAGCAGCTTGGGGGCGGGAGACTACAATGAGCAGTTCTTC. Amino acid sequence: CASSLGAGDYNEQFF.

The chain couples TRBV7-9 to TRBJ2-5, with 16 nucleotides matching TRBD2. V trimming: 5 bases; J trimming: 1 base; junction bases outside the gene matches: 4. The CDR3 loop spans 17 amino acids. CDR1 and CDR2 from the germline V gene are SEHNR and FQNEAQ (reference sequence). DNA for the CDR3: TGTGCCAGCAGCCCCGGGACTAGCGGGGGGGTCCAAGAGACCCAGTACTTC. Translation: CASSPGTSGGVQETQYF.

The rearrangement joins TRBV30 to TRBJ2-2, with D possibly being TRBD2 (6 bases). The CDR3 length is 13 residues. V gave up 0 bases and J gave up 7 bases, with 9 bases separating them. Germline CDR1 GTSNPN, CDR2 SVGIG (reference sequence). The CDR3 region is CAWSVGGGGELFF. For the CDR3, the DNA is TGTGCCTGGAGTGTGGGGGGAGGCGGGGAGCTGTTTTTT.

The rearrangement uses TRBV7-2 and TRBJ1-6, with D uncertain. Germline assignment: CDR1 SGHTA and CDR2 FQGNSA. The CDR3 contains 15 residues. Trimming took 5 bases from V and 9 from J, leaving 17 bases between them. CDR3 sequence: CASSAPPHPFSPLHF. The CDR3 DNA reads as TGTGCCAGCAGCGCGCCGCCTCATCCTTTTTCACCCCTCCACTTT.

This chain uses TRBV28 with TRBJ1-5; tentative D call: TRBD1 (6 bases). The CDR3 has 16 residues. CDR1 is MDHEN, CDR2 SYDVKM, per germline. V was trimmed by 1 base and J by 3 bases, leaving 13 bases between them. In nucleotides, the CDR3 is TGTGCCAGCAGTTTATACTCTGACAGGATCAATCAGCCCCAGCATTTT. This sequence encodes CASSLYSDRINQPQHF.

This chain links TRBV2 with TRBJ2-1, with D maybe TRBD2 (5 bases). V lost 6 bases and J 2 bases, leaving 11 bases between the germline ends. Germline-derived CDR1 and CDR2 are SNHLY and FYNNEI. The CDR3 runs to 14 residues. In nucleotides, the CDR3 is TGTGCCAGCAGGGACTCCAAACCCTACAATGAGCAGTTCTTC. This codes for CASRDSKPYNEQFF.

The V call is TRBV4-2, the J call TRBJ2-7, with 9 bases lining up with TRBD2. Germline values: CDR1 LGHNA, CDR2 YNFKEQ. The CDR3 sequence is 16 residues long. After removal of 0 bases from V and 7 bases from J, the junction contained 10 bases not matched to a gene. Here the CDR3 reads CASSQEATSGNREQYF. DNA for the CDR3: TGTGCCAGCAGCCAAGAGGCGACTAGCGGTAATCGGGAGCAGTACTTC.